The present entry profiles one TCR beta chain with its context. This specimen comes from a study of blood T cell repertoires in COVID-19. Profiling relied on immunoSEQ multiplex PCR, and the TCRdb table lists in-frame clones only, not all of them. The table includes 60,000 to 70,000 clones, 74% detected once. Germline-derived CDR1 and CDR2 are KGHDR and SFDVKD. The CDR3 spans 12 residues. Deletions cut 7 bases from V and 7 bases from J, with 13 bases between. The chain employs TRBV24-1 and TRBJ2-7; D is perhaps TRBD1 (6 bases). This TCR derives from a woman aged 80 or older with acute or convalescent COVID-19. Sequenced material: peripheral blood. The CDR3 DNA reads TGTGCCACCAGCAAGACAGGAATAGAGCAGTACTTC. Amino acid sequence: CATSKTGIEQYF.